The source of this T cell receptor beta chain is a study of T-cell memory formation after mild COVID-19. General study points: Memory sampled before infection contained some responding clones, suggesting cross-reactive memory joined.

From the 5' RACE reads, TCRdb called clonotypes with MiXCR, one entry per CDR3 protein. The table has tens of thousands of distinct CDR3 sequences, 25% to 35% seen once; the top ten hold roughly 43%. This clonotype showed up just a few times. Its antigen is unidentified. This clonotype was sampled from a man aged 18 to 30 who had mild COVID-19 (a few samples of this study predate the infection). Cell type and time point are not known. The sample taken for sequencing was PBMCs or a T cell subset sorted from them (not recorded which).

Here the CDR3 reads CATSEAGTVYNEQFF. The CDR3 DNA follows: TGTGCCACCAGTGAAGCCGGGACAGTATACAATGAGCAGTTCTTC. This chain joins TRBV24-1 and TRBJ2-1; TRBD1 agrees at 7 bases. CDR1 is KGHDR and CDR2 is SFDVKD in the germline V gene. The CDR3 consists of 15 residues. Unmatched junction bases numbered 6, after V lost 4 bases and J lost 4 bases.